This T cell receptor beta chain appears in the sequencing data of a study of blood T cells in healthy people across ages. Combining a sample-barcoded 5' primer with a J-beta primer mix, a second PCR ran for about 7 to 11 cycles. TCRdb re-derived calls from the 5' RACE reads in MiXCR, one entry per CDR3 protein. The sample has roughly 1 million distinct CDR3 sequences, roughly 24% seen once. This CDR3 is 13 amino acids long. CDR1 is MNHEY, CDR2 SVGEGT, per germline. V was clipped by 2 bases and J by 4 bases, with 8 bases between them. These records were also assigned to another study, of T cells of mothers and their children. That work adds: A few healthy Caucasian mothers served as donors, and their six children did as well. During the second PCR, the M1S primer introduced sample barcodes along with 2-4 random nucleotides.

The chain links TRBV6-2 or TRBV6-3 to TRBJ1-1; D gene ambiguous. This clonotype originated in a girl aged 2-9 years in good health. Sequenced: blood. The CDR3 DNA sequence: TGTGCCAGCAGTTACGAGTCGTTCACTGAAGCTTTCTTT. Its protein product is CASSYESFTEAFF.